Listed below are T cell receptor beta chains from one sample, sequenced in a study of T-cell reconstitution after alpha-beta-depleted transplantation in children. TCRdb re-called the PCR reads through MiXCR, storing one row per CDR3 protein. Here the sample spans nearly 350,000 distinct CDR3 sequences, about 17% being singletons. The material was PBMCs, mostly from graft donor cells, obtained 360 days after TCRalphabeta/CD19-depleted stem cell transplant. The receptors derive from a male patient aged 2 to 10 who had a stem cell transplant for acute lymphoblastic leukemia, so the T cells may come from the graft donor. Both conserved end residues are part of each CDR3. The D gene is left open where the match is weak. For some rows the clone size is stated as once, few or many, or as a class when expanded; others skip it.

j_call: TRBJ2-1; d_call: TRBD2; v_call: TRBV20-1; clone_size: few; cdr3_nt: TGCAGTGCAGATGGACTAGCGGGAGTAGGCAATGAGCAGTTCTTC; cdr3_aa: CSADGLAGVGNEQFF
j_call: TRBJ2-1; d_call: .; v_call: TRBV6-2/TRBV6-3; clone_size: many; cdr3_nt: TGTGCCAGCACCTACAGGGACTACAATGAGCAGTTCTTC; cdr3_aa: CASTYRDYNEQFF
j_call: TRBJ2-3; d_call: .; v_call: TRBV5-6; clone_size: many; cdr3_nt: TGTGCCAGCAGCTTGGTTGCTGTGTCAGATACGCAGTATTTT; cdr3_aa: CASSLVAVSDTQYF
j_call: TRBJ2-3; d_call: TRBD1; v_call: TRBV2; clone_size: .; cdr3_nt: TGTGCCAGCAGCACCGGGACAGGGGGCAGAGATACGCAGTATTTT; cdr3_aa: CASSTGTGGRDTQYF
j_call: TRBJ2-1; d_call: TRBD1; v_call: TRBV4-2; clone_size: many; cdr3_nt: TGTGCCAGCAGCCAAGATCCCCCGGGACAGGGCTTCTGTGAGCAGTTCTTC; cdr3_aa: CASSQDPPGQGFCEQFF
j_call: TRBJ2-3; d_call: .; v_call: TRBV7-3; clone_size: .; cdr3_nt: TGTGCCAGCAGCTCCTCTGGGTGGACTATGGAAACAGCGCAGTATTTT; cdr3_aa: CASSSSGWTMETAQYF
j_call: TRBJ2-1; d_call: .; v_call: TRBV7-9; clone_size: many; cdr3_nt: TGTGCCAGCAGCTTAAAGTACAATGAGCAGTTCTTC; cdr3_aa: CASSLKYNEQFF
j_call: TRBJ2-3; d_call: .; v_call: TRBV10-3; clone_size: .; cdr3_nt: TGTGCCATCAGTGAGTCGCGACTCAGCACAGATACGCAGTATTTT; cdr3_aa: CAISESRLSTDTQYF
j_call: TRBJ2-7; d_call: TRBD2; v_call: TRBV28; clone_size: few; cdr3_nt: TGTGCCATTACAACGGGAGGGACTTCCTACGAGCAGTACTTC; cdr3_aa: CAITTGGTSYEQYF
j_call: TRBJ1-6; d_call: .; v_call: TRBV6-4; clone_size: many; cdr3_nt: TGTGCCAGCAGTGACAGGGACGAGGGTAATTCACCCCTCCACTTT; cdr3_aa: CASSDRDEGNSPLHF
j_call: TRBJ2-1; d_call: .; v_call: TRBV28; clone_size: .; cdr3_nt: TGTGCCAGCCCACCGGGGCTAGCGTTCAATGAGCAGTTCTTC; cdr3_aa: CASPPGLAFNEQFF
j_call: TRBJ2-5; d_call: .; v_call: TRBV27; clone_size: .; cdr3_nt: TGTGCCAGCAGTGGACCGGGAGCCGCCCAAGAGACCCAGTACTTC; cdr3_aa: CASSGPGAAQETQYF
j_call: TRBJ2-2; d_call: .; v_call: TRBV4-1; clone_size: once; cdr3_nt: TGCGCCAGCAGCCAAGTACCAGGCGCTAACACCGGGGAGCTGTTTTTT; cdr3_aa: CASSQVPGANTGELFF
j_call: TRBJ2-2; d_call: .; v_call: TRBV29-1; clone_size: many; cdr3_nt: TGCAGCGTGCAGCAGAACACCGGGGAGCTGTTTTTT; cdr3_aa: CSVQQNTGELFF
j_call: TRBJ2-3; d_call: .; v_call: TRBV7-9; clone_size: few; cdr3_nt: TGTGCCAGCAGCTTAAATCTGGGGGATACGCAGTATTTT; cdr3_aa: CASSLNLGDTQYF
j_call: TRBJ2-2; d_call: .; v_call: TRBV7-2; clone_size: .; cdr3_nt: TGTGCCACCCAGGGTAAACGCAGCACCGGGGAGCTGTTTTTT; cdr3_aa: CATQGKRSTGELFF
j_call: TRBJ2-7; d_call: TRBD1; v_call: TRBV6-2/TRBV6-3; clone_size: many; cdr3_nt: TGTGCCAGCAGTTGGTGGACAGGCCCCTCCTACGAGCAGTACTTC; cdr3_aa: CASSWWTGPSYEQYF
j_call: TRBJ1-2; d_call: TRBD1; v_call: TRBV24-1; clone_size: .; cdr3_nt: TGTGCCACCAGTGCGGACAGGACGGTGTCTGGCTACACCTTC; cdr3_aa: CATSADRTVSGYTF
j_call: TRBJ2-3; d_call: .; v_call: TRBV20-1; clone_size: .; cdr3_nt: TGCAGTGCGAGGCAGGGGTATACGCAGTATTTT; cdr3_aa: CSARQGYTQYF
j_call: TRBJ2-7; d_call: TRBD2; v_call: TRBV7-8; clone_size: .; cdr3_nt: TGTGCCAGCAGCTCCTACTCGAGACTAGCCGCCTTCTACGAGCAGTACTTC; cdr3_aa: CASSSYSRLAAFYEQYF
j_call: TRBJ2-1; d_call: .; v_call: TRBV28; clone_size: many; cdr3_nt: TGTGCCAGCAGGTTAGGGGATGAGCAGTTCTTC; cdr3_aa: CASRLGDEQFF
j_call: TRBJ2-3; d_call: TRBD2; v_call: TRBV4-3; clone_size: few; cdr3_nt: TGCGCCAGCATATCTAGCGGGACAGATACGCAGTATTTT; cdr3_aa: CASISSGTDTQYF
j_call: TRBJ2-5; d_call: .; v_call: TRBV5-1; clone_size: few; cdr3_nt: TGCGCCAGCTCCGTCCAGGGATCCGGGGCCCAGTACTTC; cdr3_aa: CASSVQGSGAQYF
j_call: TRBJ2-7; d_call: TRBD2; v_call: TRBV10-2; clone_size: many; cdr3_nt: TGCGCCAGCAGTGACACTAGCGGGAGCCTCAGGACCTACGAGCAGTACTTC; cdr3_aa: CASSDTSGSLRTYEQYF
j_call: TRBJ2-2; d_call: .; v_call: TRBV2; clone_size: few; cdr3_nt: TGTGCCAGCAGTAGGTTCCGGGAGCTGTTTTTT; cdr3_aa: CASSRFRELFF
j_call: TRBJ2-1; d_call: .; v_call: TRBV4-2; clone_size: few; cdr3_nt: TGTGCCAGCAGCCAAGTCTCTGTGGCGGGCCGACACAATGAGCAGTTCTTC; cdr3_aa: CASSQVSVAGRHNEQFF
j_call: TRBJ2-1; d_call: TRBD2; v_call: TRBV19; clone_size: few; cdr3_nt: TGTGCCAGTACTATATTCTCCCCTACTAGCGGGAGGGCCGTCAATGAGCAGTTCTTC; cdr3_aa: CASTIFSPTSGRAVNEQFF
j_call: TRBJ2-3; d_call: .; v_call: TRBV5-1; clone_size: .; cdr3_nt: TGCGCCAGCAGGTTAGACAGCACAGATACGCAGTATTTT; cdr3_aa: CASRLDSTDTQYF
j_call: TRBJ2-7; d_call: .; v_call: TRBV4-1; clone_size: few; cdr3_nt: TGCGCCAGCAGCCAGCACCCGACAGTCGCCTCCTACGAGCAGTACTTC; cdr3_aa: CASSQHPTVASYEQYF
j_call: TRBJ2-1; d_call: .; v_call: TRBV28; clone_size: .; cdr3_nt: TGTGCCAGCAGTTCGTACGGGACTTCTCACTACAATGAGCAGTTCTTC; cdr3_aa: CASSSYGTSHYNEQFF
j_call: TRBJ2-7; d_call: TRBD1; v_call: TRBV6-5; clone_size: .; cdr3_nt: TGTGCCAGCAGTTACCGTTGGGGACAGGGGTCCGGCGAGCAGTACTTC; cdr3_aa: CASSYRWGQGSGEQYF
j_call: TRBJ2-2; d_call: TRBD2; v_call: TRBV5-1; clone_size: few; cdr3_nt: TGCGCCAGCAGCTTCATCCAAGCGGGAGGGCCAACCGGGGAGCTGTTTTTT; cdr3_aa: CASSFIQAGGPTGELFF
j_call: TRBJ2-3; d_call: .; v_call: TRBV4-3; clone_size: .; cdr3_nt: TGCGCCAGCAGCCAAGTACTTGGCCCCGCGAGCACAGATACGCAGTATTTT; cdr3_aa: CASSQVLGPASTDTQYF
j_call: TRBJ2-3; d_call: .; v_call: TRBV7-2; clone_size: .; cdr3_nt: TGTGCCAGCAGCTTAGCGCCGGGGCCAGATACGCAGTATTTT; cdr3_aa: CASSLAPGPDTQYF
j_call: TRBJ2-3; d_call: .; v_call: TRBV10-3; clone_size: few; cdr3_nt: TGTGCCATCAGATCAGGGGGGTCGGCAGATACGCAGTATTTT; cdr3_aa: CAIRSGGSADTQYF
j_call: TRBJ2-7; d_call: TRBD2; v_call: TRBV28; clone_size: many; cdr3_nt: TGTGCCAGCGGGCACCCCCGGACTAGCGGGAGATACGAGCAGTACTTC; cdr3_aa: CASGHPRTSGRYEQYF
j_call: TRBJ1-5; d_call: .; v_call: TRBV7-8; clone_size: few; cdr3_nt: TGTGCCAGCAGCTTAGGAGTTTCGGCTAATCAGCCCCAGCATTTT; cdr3_aa: CASSLGVSANQPQHF
j_call: TRBJ2-1; d_call: TRBD2; v_call: TRBV4-3; clone_size: few; cdr3_nt: TGCGCCAGCAGCCTAAGGACTAGCGGGTTCAATGAGCAGTTCTTC; cdr3_aa: CASSLRTSGFNEQFF
j_call: TRBJ2-1; d_call: .; v_call: TRBV19; clone_size: .; cdr3_nt: TGTGCCAGTAGTATTATCTCCTACAATGAGCAGTTCTTC; cdr3_aa: CASSIISYNEQFF
j_call: TRBJ2-1; d_call: .; v_call: TRBV7-9; clone_size: many; cdr3_nt: TGTGCCAGCAGCTTGGGACTTCGGGTGTGGTACAATGAGCAGTTCTTC; cdr3_aa: CASSLGLRVWYNEQFF
j_call: TRBJ2-3; d_call: TRBD1; v_call: TRBV29-1; clone_size: many; cdr3_nt: TGCAGCGCCTGGACAGGGGGAAGCACAGATACGCAGTATTTT; cdr3_aa: CSAWTGGSTDTQYF
j_call: TRBJ2-7; d_call: .; v_call: TRBV7-6; clone_size: once; cdr3_nt: TGTGCCAGCAGCGGGCGGGACACCTACGAGCAGTACTTC; cdr3_aa: CASSGRDTYEQYF
j_call: TRBJ2-7; d_call: .; v_call: TRBV4-3; clone_size: many; cdr3_nt: TGCGCCAGCAGCCAAGATAGGCACCCAATTCCCTACGAGCAGTACTTC; cdr3_aa: CASSQDRHPIPYEQYF
j_call: TRBJ2-5; d_call: .; v_call: TRBV5-1; clone_size: many; cdr3_nt: TGCGCCAGCAGCTCAACATTGGGTCACCAAGAGACCCAGTACTTC; cdr3_aa: CASSSTLGHQETQYF
j_call: TRBJ2-3; d_call: .; v_call: TRBV14; clone_size: .; cdr3_nt: TGTGCCAGCAGCCAGGATTTTTGGACTATCGGCACAGATACGCAGTATTTT; cdr3_aa: CASSQDFWTIGTDTQYF